The rows below give T cell receptor beta chains drawn from one sample of a study of T cell responses to AZD1222 COVID-19 vaccine. Repertoires were generated with immunoSEQ multiplex PCR, while TCRdb's copy carries only in-frame clones and drops some. The data hold 160,000 or so clones, with approximately 92% observed a single time. Sequenced here: peripheral blood, sampled on day 0 of AZD1222 vaccination. The receptors here all came from an adult in good health. CDR3s include the opening cysteine and the closing phenylalanine or tryptophan. The D gene is left open where the match is weak. Expanded clones get a size class; other rows say once, few or many, or leave the size out.

V gene	D gene	clone size	J gene	CDR3 protein	CDR3 DNA
TRBV6-1	-	once	TRBJ1-5	CASSVRSGAQNQPQHF	TGTGCCAGCAGTGTGAGGTCAGGGGCACAAAATCAGCCCCAGCATTTT
TRBV5-1	-	-	TRBJ1-6	CASSLAEGGRSPLHF	TGCGCCAGCAGCTTGGCCGAGGGTGGAAGATCACCCCTCCACTTT
TRBV2	TRBD1	-	TRBJ1-3	CASSAGTGWGNTIYF	TGTGCCAGCAGTGCCGGGACAGGGTGGGGAAACACCATATATTTT
TRBV19	-	-	TRBJ2-7	CASSSPGNNYEQYF	TGTGCCAGTAGTTCGCCAGGGAACAACTACGAGCAGTACTTC
TRBV9	-	-	TRBJ2-1	CASSVGQGSYNEQFF	TGTGCCAGCAGCGTCGGACAAGGCTCCTACAATGAGCAGTTCTTC
TRBV6-5	-	-	TRBJ1-1	CATSPTVLNTEAFF	TGTGCCACCTCGCCGACAGTTTTGAACACTGAAGCTTTCTTT
TRBV2	TRBD2	-	TRBJ2-7	CASSGPGLANYEQYF	TGTGCCAGCAGTGGACCGGGACTAGCCAACTACGAGCAGTACTTC
TRBV30	-	-	TRBJ1-2	CAWSVGDLPPRNGYTF	TGTGCCTGGAGTGTCGGGGATCTTCCCCCCCGAAATGGCTACACCTTC
TRBV7-8	TRBD2	-	TRBJ2-7	CASSLTSGLSYEQYF	TGTGCCAGCAGCCTCACTAGCGGGCTATCCTACGAGCAGTACTTC
TRBV5-4	-	-	TRBJ1-2	CASRRGGANYGYTF	TGTGCCAGCCGACGTGGGGGGGCTAACTATGGCTACACCTTC
TRBV4-2	TRBD1	-	TRBJ1-1	CASSQDGTGTNTEAFF	TGTGCCAGCAGCCAAGATGGGACAGGGACGAACACTGAAGCTTTCTTT
TRBV19	-	-	TRBJ2-1	CAVGTGEGGQFF	TGTGCCGTTGGGACGGGAGAGGGTGGGCAGTTCTTC
TRBV2	-	-	TRBJ2-2	CASSDPRVGGELFF	TGTGCCAGCAGTGATCCAAGGGTCGGGGGGGAGCTGTTTTTT
TRBV20-1	TRBD2	-	TRBJ2-1	CSASRLAGGLDNEQFF	TGCAGTGCTAGTAGGCTAGCGGGAGGGCTGGACAATGAGCAGTTCTTC
TRBV29-1	TRBD1	few	TRBJ1-2	CSVVYATGGNYGYTF	TGCAGCGTTGTTTACGCGACAGGGGGCAACTATGGCTACACCTTC
TRBV10-3	-	-	TRBJ1-1	CAISESINTEAFF	TGTGCCATCAGTGAGTCGATAAACACTGAAGCTTTCTTT
TRBV18	-	-	TRBJ1-2	CASSTPNYGYTF	TGTGCCAGCTCAACACCAAACTATGGCTACACCTTC
TRBV21-1	-	-	TRBJ2-7	CARKPYRGLYYEQYF	TGTGCCAGAAAACCATACAGGGGGCTGTACTACGAGCAGTACTTC
TRBV5-1	TRBD2	-	TRBJ2-7	CASSLQLAGVSSYEQYF	TGCGCCAGCAGCTTGCAGCTAGCGGGTGTAAGCTCCTACGAGCAGTACTTC
TRBV14	-	once	TRBJ2-3	CASSQDLGDTQYF	TGTGCCAGCAGCCAAGATCTCGGAGATACGCAGTATTTT
TRBV29-1	-	-	TRBJ1-6	CSVRDTRGSPLHF	TGCAGCGTCCGGGACACGAGAGGGTCACCCCTCCACTTT
TRBV5-1	-	-	TRBJ2-5	CASSFTGTEYQETQYF	TGCGCCAGCAGCTTCACCGGGACGGAGTACCAAGAGACCCAGTACTTC
TRBV19	TRBD1	few	TRBJ2-1	CASSPDRGSYNEQFF	TGTGCCAGTAGTCCTGACAGGGGCTCCTACAATGAGCAGTTCTTC
TRBV25-1	-	-	TRBJ2-1	CASSDPRAPTYNEQFF	TGTGCCAGCAGTGATCCCCGGGCACCTACCTACAATGAGCAGTTCTTC
TRBV11-2	-	-	TRBJ1-5	CASSLGPGGINQPQHF	TGTGCCAGCAGCTTAGGACCCGGGGGGATCAATCAGCCCCAGCATTTT
TRBV3-1/TRBV3-2	-	-	TRBJ1-3	CASSQLPQLISGNTIYF	TGTGCCAGCAGCCAACTACCACAGCTTATTTCTGGAAACACCATATATTTT
TRBV4-1	-	-	TRBJ1-1	CASSQDRQGVRLTEAFF	TGCGCCAGCAGCCAAGATAGGCAGGGAGTAAGGTTGACTGAAGCTTTCTTT
TRBV27	-	-	TRBJ2-3	CASSSSGSVTDTQYF	TGTGCCAGCAGTTCATCGGGGTCGGTAACAGATACGCAGTATTTT
TRBV20-1	-	-	TRBJ1-3	CSASAGSFSGNTIYF	TGCAGTGCTAGTGCCGGGAGCTTCTCTGGAAACACCATATATTTT
TRBV27	-	-	TRBJ2-2	CASSLSNTGELFF	TGTGCCAGCAGTTTATCGAACACCGGGGAGCTGTTTTTT
TRBV19	TRBD2	-	TRBJ2-2	CASGTSGRLDTGELFF	TGTGCCAGTGGGACTAGCGGGAGATTGGACACCGGGGAGCTGTTTTTT
TRBV6-1	TRBD1	-	TRBJ1-1	CASSEAKGAKNTEAFF	TGTGCCAGCAGTGAAGCTAAGGGGGCGAAGAACACTGAAGCTTTCTTT
TRBV10-3	TRBD1	-	TRBJ1-1	CAISEWGQTESEAFF	TGTGCCATCAGCGAGTGGGGACAGACGGAGAGTGAAGCTTTCTTT
TRBV27	-	-	TRBJ2-7	CASRGNIGPSYEQYF	TGTGCCAGCAGGGGGAATATTGGACCTTCCTACGAGCAGTACTTC
TRBV27	-	-	TRBJ2-4	CASSPGLAKNIQYF	TGTGCCAGCAGCCCGGGATTAGCCAAAAACATTCAGTACTTC
TRBV5-6	-	-	TRBJ1-3	CASSLAAGTGNTIYF	TGTGCCAGCAGCTTGGCGGCAGGGACAGGAAACACCATATATTTT
TRBV7-2	TRBD2	once	TRBJ2-1	CASSFLAGLDEQFF	TGTGCCAGCAGCTTCTTAGCGGGATTGGATGAGCAGTTCTTC
TRBV21-1	-	-	TRBJ1-4	CASSKAERATNEKLFF	TGTGCCAGCAGCAAAGCGGAGCGGGCAACTAATGAAAAACTGTTTTTT
TRBV5-6	TRBD1	-	TRBJ1-6	CASSPGQYNSPLHF	TGTGCCAGCAGCCCGGGACAGTATAATTCACCCCTCCACTTT
TRBV29-1	-	-	TRBJ2-6	CSAESGANVLTF	TGCAGCGCGGAGTCCGGGGCCAACGTCCTGACTTTC
TRBV27	-	few	TRBJ2-7	CASSTPRTVPGEQYF	TGTGCCAGCAGTACTCCCCGGACAGTGCCGGGAGAGCAGTACTTC
TRBV18	-	-	TRBJ2-2	CASSPISITANTGELFF	TGTGCCAGCTCACCAATCTCGATTACGGCGAACACCGGGGAGCTGTTTTTT
TRBV15	-	-	TRBJ1-1	CATRAGHQNDAEAFF	TGTGCCACCAGGGCGGGACACCAAAACGACGCTGAAGCTTTCTTT